Presented here are 21 T cell receptor beta chains from one specimen sequenced in a study of OX40 agonist ivuxolimab in advanced cancers. Measured with immunoSEQ multiplex PCR; TCRdb has only the in-frame clones, and not every one. The sample contains more than 60,000 clones, 77% of which appear only once. The sequences come from CD4+ or CD8+ T cells sorted from blood, collected in a trial of the OX40 agonist ivuxolimab. The receptors were gathered from an adult with an advanced solid tumor such as melanoma, head and neck, liver or kidney cancer.

This sequence joins TRBV28 and TRBJ2-1; 7 bases match TRBD2. Germline CDR1 is MDHEN and CDR2 is SYDVKM. V lost 8 bases, J lost 6 bases, and 4 bases stayed unmatched. The CDR3 runs to 12 residues. CDR3 nucleotides: TGTGCCAGCGGGAGGGTAGCCAATGAGCAGTTCTTC. It encodes CASGRVANEQFF. The whole variable domain, filled in from reference TRBV28 and TRBJ2-1, reads DVKVTQSSRYLVKRTGEKVFLECVQDMDHENMFWYRQDPGLGLRLIYFSYDVKMKEKGDIPEGYSVSREKKERFSLILESASTNQTSMYLCASGRVANEQFFGPGTRLTVL.

The chain links TRBV6-1 to TRBJ1-5, with 8 bases identical to TRBD1. Per germline, CDR1 MNHNS and CDR2 SASEGT. V lost 5 bases and J lost 1; bases outside the gene matches: 4. The CDR3 totals 15 residues. The CDR3 reads CASSPRDRSNQPQHF. As DNA, the CDR3 is TGTGCCAGCAGTCCGAGGGACAGGAGCAATCAGCCCCAGCATTTT.

This clone was observed a handful of times. This rearrangement joins TRBV7-9 to TRBJ2-1, with TRBD2 identical over 13 bases. V shed 6 bases and J 1 base; nucleotides not matched to a gene: 6. The length of the CDR3 is 17 residues. CDR1 and CDR2 from the germline V gene are SEHNR and FQNEAQ (reference sequence). The CDR3 loop is CASSSRLAGGSYNEQFF. In nucleotides, the CDR3 is TGTGCCAGCAGTTCCCGACTAGCGGGGGGTTCCTACAATGAGCAGTTCTTC. The variable domain in full, completed from reference TRBV7-9 and TRBJ2-1, reads DTGVSQNPRHKITKRGQNVTFRCDPISEHNRLYWYRQTLGQGPEFLTYFQNEAQLEKSRLLSDRFSAERPKGSFSTLEIQRTEQGDSAMYLCASSSRLAGGSYNEQFFGPGTRLTVL.

The chain employs TRBV18 and TRBJ2-1, with no clear D. CDR3 length: 13 amino acids. Between the trimmed V and J ends, which lost 4 bases and 9 bases, there was a span of 13 bases. Germline assignment: CDR1 KGHSH and CDR2 LQKENI. The CDR3 bases are TGTGCCAGCTCACGGTCCGGGTCGAGTGAGCAGTTCTTC. It specifies CASSRSGSSEQFF.

V and J are TRBV7-3 and TRBJ2-2; 9 bases map to TRBD2. This CDR3 is 15 amino acids long. Germline loops: CDR1 SGHTA, CDR2 FQGTGA. Trimming at V came to 6 bases and at J to 5 bases, leaving 7 bases not matched to a gene. CDR3 region: CASSLAGVGTGELFF. DNA of the CDR3: TGTGCCAGCAGTTTAGCGGGAGTAGGGACCGGGGAGCTGTTTTTT.

The chain is built from TRBV10-2 and TRBJ2-7, with 8 bases matching TRBD2. J gave up 2 bases and V 6 bases, and 9 bases lay outside the gene matches. The CDR3 contains 15 residues. CDR1 WSHSY and CDR2 SAAADI come from the germline V gene. The CDR3 loop is CASRTGSGSAYEQYF. The CDR3 bases are TGCGCCAGCAGAACAGGCAGCGGGAGTGCCTACGAGCAGTACTTC.

The rearrangement joins TRBV7-2 to TRBJ1-5; D is unclear. The CDR3 is 15 amino acids. Germline-derived CDR1 and CDR2 are SGHTA and FQGNSA. V dropped 1 base and J dropped 4 bases, with 11 bases sitting between them. The DNA for the CDR3 is TGTGCCAGCAGCTTAGTCGGAACTGATAATCAGCCCCAGCATTTT. It is translated as CASSLVGTDNQPQHF.

The gene calls are TRBV19 and TRBJ2-3, with TRBD2 matching over 8 bases. Germline V lookup: CDR1 LNHDA, CDR2 SQIVND (reference sequence). This CDR3 has 14 amino acids. V shed 5 bases and J 6 bases; nucleotides not matched to a gene: 7. CDR3 bases: TGTGCCAGTAGTTCTCGGGCGGGGGGTGATACGCAGTATTTT. It is translated as CASSSRAGGDTQYF.

This chain links TRBV18 with TRBJ2-1, with TRBD2 matching over 9 bases. The CDR3 totals 14 residues. Germline CDR1 and CDR2: KGHSH and LQKENI. Trimming took 2 bases from V and 7 from J; bases not matched to a gene: 3. DNA of the CDR3: TGTGCCAGCTCACCAGGACTAGCGATAAATGAGCAGTTCTTC. Amino acids: CASSPGLAINEQFF.

This clone was seen once. J is TRBJ2-7 and V is TRBV2; 9 bases are shared with TRBD2. Germline V gene lookup returns CDR1 SNHLY and CDR2 FYNNEI. The CDR3 is 15 residues long. With V trimmed by 10 bases and J by 4 bases, 14 bases remained unmatched. This CDR3 is CATHQGGRARYEQYF. CDR3 DNA sequence: TGTGCCACCCATCAAGGCGGGAGGGCCCGGTACGAGCAGTACTTC.

The chain recombines TRBV18 with TRBJ1-2; the D gene is possibly TRBD1 (6 bases). V lost 2 bases, J lost 3 bases, and 22 bases lay in between. Germline CDR1 reads KGHSH; CDR2 reads LQKENI. The CDR3 consists of 18 residues. The CDR3 coding sequence is TGTGCCAGCTCACCAACCGGGGGGGCTTCGACGATCGACTATGGCTACACCTTC. It specifies CASSPTGGASTIDYGYTF.

This sequence joins TRBV2 and TRBJ1-1; D might be TRBD1 (6 bases). Germline V CDR1 and CDR2: SNHLY, FYNNEI. V lost 2 bases and J 4 bases, leaving 11 bases between the germline ends. The CDR3 sequence is 14 residues long. The CDR3 DNA reads TGTGCCAGCAGTGAACTCCAGGGGCTCACTGAAGCTTTCTTT. Its protein product is CASSELQGLTEAFF.

The V gene is TRBV5-1, the J gene TRBJ2-3; no clear D gene. CDR3 length equals 13 residues. V was shortened by 4 bases and J by 4 bases, with 10 bases between the two germline ends. The germline V gene encodes CDR1 SGHRS and CDR2 YFSETQ. CDR3 sequence (DNA): TGCGCCAGCAGCAGGGATCGACCAGATACGCAGTATTTT. It translates to CASSRDRPDTQYF.

This clone was recorded once. V and J are TRBV29-1 and TRBJ2-4; no clear D. V was trimmed by 3 bases and J by 3 bases, leaving 12 bases between them. CDR3 length: 14 residues. Germline CDR1 reads SQVTM; CDR2 reads ANQGSEA. DNA for the CDR3: TGCAGCGTTGATGTGCCGGCAGGCAAAAACATTCAGTACTTC. Its translation is CSVDVPAGKNIQYF.

This rearrangement joins TRBV6-5 to TRBJ2-7; D possibly corresponds to TRBD1 (5 bases). Germline CDR1 MNHEY, CDR2 SVGAGI. The CDR3 is 13 residues long. Trimming took 3 bases from V and 4 from J, leaving 10 bases between them. CDR3 coding DNA: TGTGCCAGCAGTTATTTGGACACATACGAGCAGTACTTC. Translation gives CASSYLDTYEQYF.

This clone appeared a few times. This rearrangement joins TRBV19 to TRBJ1-5, with TRBD1 as a possible D gene (5 bases). In germline, CDR1 is LNHDA, CDR2 SQIVND (reference sequence). This CDR3 region has 13 residues. V gave up 6 bases and J gave up 9 bases, with 15 bases separating them. The CDR3 loop reads CASRGGIVGPQHF. CDR3 sequence (DNA): TGTGCCAGTAGGGGGGGGATCGTAGGGCCCCAGCATTTT.

The chain joins TRBV30 to TRBJ1-1, with 7 bases aligning to TRBD1. V gave up 0 bases and J gave up 7 bases; unmatched junction bases: 8. This CDR3 has 14 residues. CDR1 is GTSNPN and CDR2 is SVGIG in the germline V gene (reference sequence). CDR3 in amino acids: CAWSVRGQLNEAFF. The CDR3 nucleotides are TGTGCCTGGAGTGTACGGGGACAGCTGAATGAAGCTTTCTTT.

This clone was seen more than once but under ten times. This chain links TRBV11-2 with TRBJ1-4, with TRBD1 as a possible D gene (5 bases). CDR1 SGHAT and CDR2 FQNNGV come from the germline V gene. The CDR3 consists of 15 residues. The V and J ends lost 1 base and 8 bases respectively, with 14 bases between them. CDR3 residues: CASSLVAGYNEKLFF. In DNA form, the CDR3 reads TGTGCCAGCAGCTTAGTGGCAGGGTATAACGAAAAACTGTTTTTT.

This clone was recorded only once. The chain employs TRBV5-1 and TRBJ2-2; D is unclear. This CDR3 has 14 residues. Germline values: CDR1 SGHRS, CDR2 YFSETQ. Trimming pared 4 bases from V and 2 bases from J, leaving 9 bases between. The chain's CDR3 is CASSTDANTGELFF. CDR3 sequence (DNA): TGCGCCAGCAGCACGGACGCCAACACCGGGGAGCTGTTTTTT.

The chain combines TRBV7-8 with TRBJ1-2; possibly TRBD1 for D (6 bases). The CDR3 contains 15 residues. Trimming cost V 5 bases and J 0 bases, with 13 bases left between them. Germline CDR1 reads SGHVS; CDR2 reads FQNEAQ. The CDR3 DNA reads TGTGCCAGCAGCCCGAGACAGGAAACTAACTATGGCTACACCTTC. Encoded protein: CASSPRQETNYGYTF.

As concerns this clone: The junction and the germline gene differ at one end; a read error may be behind it. CDR3 in amino acids: CASSPEGRGPETQYF. DNA for the CDR3: TGTGCTAGCAGCCCCGAGGGGAGGGGCCCAGAGACCCAGTACTTC. J is TRBJ2-5 and V is TRBV7-7, with 7 bases that match TRBD2. The CDR3 spans 15 residues. CDR1 and CDR2 from the germline V gene are SSHAT and FNYEAQ (reference sequence).